Below, 12 T cell receptor beta chains from the same sample are listed, as sequenced in a study of T cell changes during pregnancy in multiple sclerosis. Clones were read by immunoSEQ multiplex PCR, and TCRdb kept only the in-frame ones, dropping some. The sample includes 49,000 or so clones, 94% of them seen just once. The sequences come from CD8+ T cells from peripheral blood mononuclear cells, collected before pregnancy. These receptors came from a female donor with multiple sclerosis, enrolled in a pregnancy study.

V usage is TRBV19 and J usage is TRBJ2-1, with 10 nucleotides matching TRBD2. This CDR3 has 14 amino acids. With V trimmed by 3 bases and J by 7 bases, 3 bases remained unmatched. Germline assignment: CDR1 LNHDA and CDR2 SQIVND (reference sequence). The CDR3 loop reads CASSIVLAGNEQFF. The CDR3 DNA reads as TGTGCCAGTAGTATCGTACTAGCGGGAAATGAGCAGTTCTTC.

The V and J genes are TRBV5-1 and TRBJ2-1; TRBD2 agrees at 11 bases. Looked up from germline, CDR1 is SGHRS and CDR2 is YFSETQ. There are 17 residues in the CDR3. Germline trimming cut 0 bases from V and 7 bases from J; bases unmatched to any gene: 9. The CDR3 here is CASSLGHGGLAANEQFF. The CDR3 nucleotides are TGCGCCAGCAGCTTGGGTCACGGGGGACTAGCGGCTAATGAGCAGTTCTTC.

On this clone itself: The same CDR3 arises from other DNA sequences in this sample as well. The chain is built from TRBV19 and TRBJ2-7; 9 nucleotides match TRBD2. Germline CDR1 LNHDA, CDR2 SQIVND (reference sequence). The CDR3 runs to 14 residues. With 6 bases clipped from V and 2 bases from J, the junction kept 5 bases outside the gene matches. CDR3 coding DNA: TGTGCCAGTAGCCCGACTAGCGGTGCCTACGAGCAGTACTTC. Translating it yields CASSPTSGAYEQYF.

This clone appeared once. This chain uses TRBV10-3 with TRBJ2-7; D perhaps matches TRBD2 (5 bases). CDR3 size: 15 residues. V was clipped by 6 bases and J by 0 bases, with 15 bases between them. Germline CDR1 ENHRY, CDR2 SYGVKD. This CDR3 reads CAISTTADFSYEQYF. The CDR3 DNA reads as TGTGCCATCAGCACCACAGCGGATTTCTCCTACGAGCAGTACTTC.

This clone came up once. The chain links TRBV30 to TRBJ2-7; TRBD2 agrees at 10 bases. Germline-derived CDR1 and CDR2 are GTSNPN and SVGIG (reference sequence). V shed 3 bases and J 0 bases; nucleotides not matched to a gene: 5. CDR3 length: 15 amino acids. The CDR3 DNA reads TGTGCCTGGAGCGACGGACTAGCGGCCTCCTACGAGCAGTACTTC. It translates to CAWSDGLAASYEQYF.

The chain combines TRBV11-1 with TRBJ2-7; TRBD1 might be the D (5 bases). V lost 1 base and J lost 2, with 12 bases in between. Germline loops: CDR1 SGHAT, CDR2 FQDESV (reference sequence). This CDR3 is 15 amino acids long. As DNA, the CDR3 is TGTGCCAGCAGCTTAGGGGCAGGGCGCACCTACGAGCAGTACTTC. The encoded protein is CASSLGAGRTYEQYF.

This clone appeared a single time. The chain is built from TRBV11-2 and TRBJ2-1; possibly TRBD2 for D (5 bases). V was trimmed by 1 base and J by 9 bases, leaving 7 bases between them. This CDR3 is 12 amino acids long. Germline assignment: CDR1 SGHAT and CDR2 FQNNGV. The CDR3 loop reads CASSLGTSEQFF. The CDR3 DNA is TGTGCCAGCAGCTTAGGAACTAGTGAGCAGTTCTTC.

This chain joins TRBV30 and TRBJ1-4, with 8 bases lining up with TRBD1. V was clipped by 3 bases and J by 9 bases; unmatched bases: 12. Germline-derived CDR1 and CDR2 are GTSNPN and SVGIG (reference sequence). The CDR3 loop spans 15 amino acids. CDR3 residues: CAWRYRGRGQKKLFF. Written as DNA, the CDR3 is TGTGCCTGGAGATATAGGGGCAGGGGGCAGAAAAAACTGTTTTTT.

The chain links TRBV6-1 to TRBJ1-1, with TRBD1 matching over 8 bases. V lost 8 bases and J lost 1; bases outside the gene matches: 3. Germline-derived CDR1 and CDR2 are MNHNS and SASEGT. The CDR3 is 13 residues long. Here the CDR3 DNA reads TGTGCCAGCGGACAGGGCGAGAACACTGAAGCTTTCTTT. Residues: CASGQGENTEAFF.

V usage is TRBV19 and J usage is TRBJ2-7; 11 nucleotides align to TRBD2. Trimming took 3 bases from V and 4 from J; bases not matched to a gene: 5. Germline assignment: CDR1 LNHDA and CDR2 SQIVND (reference sequence). This CDR3 region has 15 residues. CDR3 loop: CASSILAGGMYEQYF. CDR3 coding DNA: TGTGCCAGTAGTATCTTAGCGGGAGGGATGTACGAGCAGTACTTC.

The chain has TRBV7-2 and TRBJ2-2, with 8 bases matching TRBD2. The junction had 8 bases not matched to a gene; V was cut back by 4 bases and J by 4 bases. CDR3 size: 16 residues. CDR1 is SGHTA and CDR2 is FQGNSA in the germline V gene. CDR3: CASSWGVAGSTGELFF. The CDR3, as DNA: TGTGCCAGCAGCTGGGGAGTAGCGGGAAGCACCGGGGAGCTGTTTTTT. Full variable domain (remainder filled in from reference TRBV7-2 and TRBJ2-2): GAGVSQSPSNKVTEKGKDVELRCDPISGHTALYWYRQSLGQGLEFLIYFQGNSAPDKSGLPSDRFSAERTGGSVSTLTIQRTQQEDSAVYLCASSWGVAGSTGELFFGEGSRLTVL.

V usage is TRBV19 and J usage is TRBJ2-5, with TRBD2 matching 7 bases. The CDR3 consists of 15 residues. Germline CDR1 reads LNHDA; CDR2 reads SQIVND (reference sequence). V lost 1 base and J lost 5; bases outside the gene matches: 7. The CDR3 coding sequence is TGTGCCAGTAGTATAGGAGCGGGATTGGTTGAGACCCAGTACTTC. Amino acids: CASSIGAGLVETQYF.